One sample yielded the 20 T cell receptor beta chains listed below, sequenced in a study of T-cell memory formation after mild COVID-19. One entry per CDR3 protein results from TCRdb running MiXCR on the 5' RACE reads. The sample shows 120,000 to 150,000 distinct CDR3 sequences, 15% to 20% of them seen only once. Sequencing used PBMCs or a T cell subset sorted from them (not recorded which). These receptor sequences come from an adult woman who had mild COVID-19 (a few samples of this study predate the infection). Cell type and time point are not known.

This clonotype was counted only a few times. This sequence joins TRBV24-1 and TRBJ2-7, with 9 positions matching TRBD1. Trimming at V came to 7 bases and at J to 5 bases, leaving 8 bases not matched to a gene. Germline V gene lookup returns CDR1 KGHDR and CDR2 SFDVKD. This CDR3 spans 14 amino acids. CDR3 coding DNA: TGTGCCACCAGCCCCCGGGACAGGGAAAACGAGCAGTACTTC. This codes for CATSPRDRENEQYF.

The chain carries TRBV6-2 or TRBV6-3 and TRBJ2-7; D is perhaps TRBD2 (6 bases). Trimming shortened V by 0 bases and J by 6 bases, and 18 bases separated the two germline ends. Per the germline V gene, CDR1 is MNHEY and CDR2 is SVGEGT. The length of the CDR3 is 16 residues. The CDR3 is CASSYSLAGRGTEQYF. The CDR3 DNA sequence: TGTGCCAGCAGTTACTCGCTGGCGGGACGGGGGACCGAGCAGTACTTC.

This clonotype appeared a few times. The chain combines TRBV7-2 with TRBJ2-4; either TRBD1 or TRBD2 may supply D (5 bases each). V was trimmed by 4 bases and J by 5 bases, leaving 12 bases between them. Germline values: CDR1 SGHTA, CDR2 FQGNSA. The CDR3 is 14 residues long. The CDR3 reads CASSSGAAQNIQYF. The CDR3 DNA reads as TGTGCCAGCAGCTCCGGGGCCGCCCAAAACATTCAGTACTTC.

At least ten counts were recorded for this clonotype. This chain connects TRBV5-1 to TRBJ2-7, with D possibly being TRBD2 (7 bases). The CDR3 loop spans 15 amino acids. V was trimmed by 0 bases and J by 2 bases, leaving 12 bases between them. Per germline, CDR1 SGHRS and CDR2 YFSETQ. The CDR3: CASSLEGGGTYEQYF. CDR3 nucleotides: TGCGCCAGCAGCTTGGAAGGGGGGGGAACCTACGAGCAGTACTTC.

The chain couples TRBV7-9 to TRBJ2-5; TRBD1 is a possible D gene (7 bases). The CDR3 is made up of 15 amino acids. V was trimmed by 5 bases and J by 5 bases, leaving 18 bases between them. CDR1 is SEHNR and CDR2 is FQNEAQ in the germline V gene (reference sequence). The CDR3 DNA reads TGTGCCAGCAGCCGAGCGACAGGGAGGAGGGAGACCCAGTACTTC. Its protein product is CASSRATGRRETQYF.

The chain links TRBV27 to TRBJ1-1; D call uncertain. The germline V gene encodes CDR1 MNHEY and CDR2 SMNVEV (reference sequence). Trimming pared 4 bases from V and 1 base from J, leaving 13 bases between. The CDR3 length is 15 residues. CDR3 in amino acids: CASSYQASGNTEAFF. The CDR3 nucleotides are TGTGCCAGCAGTTACCAGGCGTCCGGGAACACTGAAGCTTTCTTT.

V usage is TRBV7-9 and J usage is TRBJ2-7, with TRBD2 matching over 14 bases. The ends lost 5 bases at V and 2 bases at J; junction bases unmatched: 8. The length of the CDR3 is 17 residues. Germline CDR1 reads SEHNR; CDR2 reads FQNEAQ (reference sequence). The CDR3 DNA follows: TGTGCCAGCAGCCGAGGGACTAGCGGGAGCCACACCTACGAGCAGTACTTC. Its protein is CASSRGTSGSHTYEQYF.

In nucleotides, the CDR3 is TGTGCCAGCAGTAGGACAGGCGGTGAATCACCCCTCCACTTT. Protein product: CASSRTGGESPLHF. The rearrangement joins TRBV2 to TRBJ1-6; 7 nucleotides match TRBD1. CDR3 size: 14 residues. Looked up from germline, CDR1 is SNHLY and CDR2 is FYNNEI. V lost 5 bases to trimming and J lost 10 bases; unmatched junction nucleotides: 8.

Only a few counts were recorded for this clonotype. The V and J genes are TRBV6-5 and TRBJ2-7; D is possibly TRBD1 (5 bases). The CDR3 is made up of 13 amino acids. The V and J ends lost 5 bases and 5 bases respectively, with 13 bases between them. The germline CDR1 and CDR2 sequences are MNHEY and SVGAGI. In DNA form, the CDR3 reads TGTGCCAGCAGTCCCCCAGGGTACCACGAGCAGTACTTC. Translated: CASSPPGYHEQYF.

J is TRBJ2-7 and V is TRBV28; a possible D gene is TRBD1 (5 bases). Germline V gives CDR1 MDHEN, CDR2 SYDVKM. Trimming removed 6 bases from V and 2 bases from J, with 17 bases in between. There are 15 residues in the CDR3. The CDR3 coding sequence is TGTGCCAGCAGCCCCCCTGGGCAGGGTGCCTACGAGCAGTACTTC. It is translated as CASSPPGQGAYEQYF.

The chain links TRBV20-1 to TRBJ2-1; possible D gene TRBD1, 6 bases. This CDR3 spans 15 amino acids. The V gene's germline CDR1 is DFQATT and CDR2 SNEGSKA (reference sequence). V lost 0 bases and J lost 3, with 12 bases in between. The chain's CDR3 is CSARDTGQVYNEQFF. The DNA of the CDR3 is TGCAGTGCTAGAGATACAGGGCAGGTCTACAATGAGCAGTTCTTC.

V is TRBV20-1 and J is TRBJ2-7; 9 bases align to TRBD2. The germline V gene encodes CDR1 DFQATT and CDR2 SNEGSKA (reference sequence). CDR3 size: 13 residues. With 2 bases clipped from V and 9 bases from J, the junction kept 8 bases outside the gene matches. CDR3 DNA: TGCAGTGCTAGACTAGCGGGGCAAAGGGGGCAGTACTTC. Amino acid sequence: CSARLAGQRGQYF.

Many counts were recorded for this clonotype. V gene TRBV5-1 combines with J gene TRBJ2-7, with D perhaps TRBD1 or TRBD2 (7 bases each). The CDR3 spans 14 residues. The V gene lost 7 bases and the J gene lost 0 bases, with 14 bases spanning the gap. Looked up from germline, CDR1 is SGHRS and CDR2 is YFSETQ. In nucleotides, the CDR3 is TGCGCCAGCGGGAGGGGGACAGACTCCTACGAGCAGTACTTC. This sequence encodes CASGRGTDSYEQYF. Supplemented by reference TRBV5-1 and TRBJ2-7, the full variable domain reads KAGVTQTPRYLIKTRGQQVTLSCSPISGHRSVSWYQQTPGQGLQFLFEYFSETQRNKGNFPGRFSGRQFSNSRSEMNVSTLELGDSALYLCASGRGTDSYEQYFGPGTRLTVT.

The table lists this clonotype with a few counts. The chain links TRBV5-1 to TRBJ2-1, with TRBD2 matching 7 bases. The CDR3 runs to 15 residues. J lost 2 bases, V lost 6 bases, and 8 bases had no gene match. Germline V gene sequence: CDR1 SGHRS, CDR2 YFSETQ. The CDR3 region has the DNA TGCGCCAGCAAGGGCGGGAGTGGGACCTACAATGAGCAGTTCTTC. Its protein product is CASKGGSGTYNEQFF.

This clonotype appeared many times. The chain combines TRBV5-1 with TRBJ2-1, with 10 nucleotides matching TRBD2. CDR1 is SGHRS and CDR2 is YFSETQ in the germline V gene. This CDR3 region has 14 residues. V shed 2 bases, J shed 5 bases, and the junction held 1 base outside the gene matches. CDR3 in DNA: TGCGCCAGCAGCTTCCTAGCGGGGGACAATGAGCAGTTCTTC. Protein sequence: CASSFLAGDNEQFF.

This rearrangement joins TRBV11-2 to TRBJ2-2, with TRBD1 as a possible D gene (5 bases). Germline CDR1 is SGHAT and CDR2 is FQNNGV. Trimming shortened V by 2 bases and J by 1 base, and 11 bases separated the two germline ends. The CDR3 spans 16 residues. CDR3 nucleotides: TGTGCCAGCAGCTTACGCAGACAGAGGAACACCGGGGAGCTGTTTTTT. It encodes CASSLRRQRNTGELFF. The whole variable domain, filled in from reference TRBV11-2 and TRBJ2-2, reads EAGVAQSPRYKIIEKRQSVAFWCNPISGHATLYWYQQILGQGPKLLIQFQNNGVVDDSQLPKDRFSAERLKGVDSTLKIQPAKLEDSAVYLCASSLRRQRNTGELFFGEGSRLTVL.

This clonotype has a handful of counts. The J gene is TRBJ1-3, the V gene TRBV6-6; no reliable D call. The CDR3 spans 16 residues. Looked up from germline, CDR1 is MNHNY and CDR2 is SVGAGI (reference sequence). V was clipped by 0 bases and J by 2 bases, with 11 bases between them. In DNA, the CDR3 is TGTGCCAGCAGTTACTCGAGTAGTGGAACTGGAAACACCATATATTTT. Translated, it gives CASSYSSSGTGNTIYF.

Only a few counts were recorded for this clonotype. The chain has TRBV12-3 or TRBV12-4 and TRBJ2-1; TRBD1 aligns across 9 bases. This CDR3 comprises 14 residues. J was trimmed by 7 bases and V by 6 bases; bases with no gene match: 7. The CDR3 DNA sequence: TGTGCCAGCAGGCCTACAGGGGGCGGGAATGAGCAGTTCTTC. Translation gives CASRPTGGGNEQFF.

The gene calls are TRBV3-1 and TRBJ1-2; 8 nucleotides match TRBD1. The CDR3 totals 14 residues. Germline CDR1 LGHDT, CDR2 YNNKEL (reference sequence). V was pared by 4 bases and J by 4 bases, with 5 bases of the junction left unmatched. The CDR3 reads CASSPMGQVYGYTF. CDR3 DNA: TGTGCCAGCAGCCCGATGGGACAGGTCTATGGCTACACCTTC.

The V call is TRBV5-1, the J call TRBJ2-7; TRBD1 agrees at 8 bases. CDR3 length: 12 amino acids. The germline V gene has CDR1 SGHRS and CDR2 YFSETQ. V shed 2 bases, J shed 6 bases, and the junction held 1 base outside the gene matches. The CDR3 DNA reads as TGCGCCAGCAGCTTAGACAGGGGCGAGCAGTACTTC. Its translation: CASSLDRGEQYF.